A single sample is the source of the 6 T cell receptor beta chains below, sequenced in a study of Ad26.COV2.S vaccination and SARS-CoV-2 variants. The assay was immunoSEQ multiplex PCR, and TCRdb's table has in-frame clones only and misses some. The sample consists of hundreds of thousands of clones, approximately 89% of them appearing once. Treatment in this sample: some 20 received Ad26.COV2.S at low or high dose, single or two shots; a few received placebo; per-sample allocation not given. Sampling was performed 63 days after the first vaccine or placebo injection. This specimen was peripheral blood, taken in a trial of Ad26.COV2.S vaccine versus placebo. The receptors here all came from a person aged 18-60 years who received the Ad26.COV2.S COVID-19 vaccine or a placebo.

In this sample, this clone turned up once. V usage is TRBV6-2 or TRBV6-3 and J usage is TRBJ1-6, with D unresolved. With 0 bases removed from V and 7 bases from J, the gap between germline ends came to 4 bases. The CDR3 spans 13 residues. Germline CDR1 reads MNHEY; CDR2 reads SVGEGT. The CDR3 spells CASSYSENSPLHF. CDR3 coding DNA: TGTGCCAGCAGTTACTCGGAGAATTCACCCCTCCACTTT.

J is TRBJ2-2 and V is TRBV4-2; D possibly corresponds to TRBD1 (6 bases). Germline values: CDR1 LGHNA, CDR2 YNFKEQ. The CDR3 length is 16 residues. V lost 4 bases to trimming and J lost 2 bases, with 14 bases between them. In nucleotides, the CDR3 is TGTGCCAGCAGCCGACAGGATTTAGGAAACACCGGGGAGCTGTTTTTT. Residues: CASSRQDLGNTGELFF.

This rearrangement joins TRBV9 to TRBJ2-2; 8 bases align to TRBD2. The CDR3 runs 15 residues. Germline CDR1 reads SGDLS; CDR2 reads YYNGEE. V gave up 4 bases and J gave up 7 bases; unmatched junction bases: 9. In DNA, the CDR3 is TGTGCCAGCAGCTCCCGGGGGGGATGGAACGGGGAGCTGTTTTTT. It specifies CASSSRGGWNGELFF.

The CDR3 reads CASSARTSGTYNEQFF. The CDR3 DNA reads as TGTGCCAGCAGCGCAAGGACTAGCGGGACCTACAATGAGCAGTTCTTC. J is TRBJ2-1 and V is TRBV9; 12 bases line up with TRBD2. After removal of 3 bases from V and 2 bases from J, the junction contained 3 bases not matched to a gene. From germline, CDR1 is SGDLS and CDR2 YYNGEE. This CDR3 has 16 residues.

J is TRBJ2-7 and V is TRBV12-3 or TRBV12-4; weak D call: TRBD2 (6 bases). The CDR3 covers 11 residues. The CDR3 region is CFLGGVREQYF. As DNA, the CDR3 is TGTTTCCTTGGCGGGGTACGCGAGCAGTACTTC.

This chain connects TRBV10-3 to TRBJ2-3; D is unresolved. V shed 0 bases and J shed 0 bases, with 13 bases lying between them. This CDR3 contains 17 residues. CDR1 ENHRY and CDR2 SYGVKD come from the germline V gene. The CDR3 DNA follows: TGTGCCATCAGTGAGTCGTTGGGATCTTCTAGCACAGATACGCAGTATTTT. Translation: CAISESLGSSSTDTQYF.